This is a list of T cell receptor beta chains from one sample in a study of T-cell memory formation after mild COVID-19. One entry per CDR3 protein, called by TCRdb with MiXCR from the 5' RACE reads. The sample yields some 490,000 distinct CDR3 sequences, roughly 18% seen once. The sample comprised PBMCs or a T cell subset sorted from them (not recorded which). Receptor source: an adult woman who had mild COVID-19 (a few samples of this study predate the infection). Cell type and time point are not known. Both conserved end residues are part of each CDR3. D genes are given only for firm matches. Some rows mark clone size as missing; the rest say once, few, many or name a class of expanded clone.

few,TRBV7-9,TRBJ1-6,-,TGTGCCAGCAGTAAAGCGGGGTCGAGATTGGAGACCCTCCACTTT,CASSKAGSRLETLHF
-,TRBV4-3,TRBJ2-7,-,TGCGCCAGCAGCCAAGACCGATCCGGGAGCTCCTACGAGCAGTACTTC,CASSQDRSGSSYEQYF
-,TRBV12-3/TRBV12-4,TRBJ1-1,-,TGTGCCAGCAGATCACAGGATATGAACACTGAAGCTTTCTTT,CASRSQDMNTEAFF
once,TRBV20-1,TRBJ1-5,TRBD1,TGCAGTGCTTCGGGACAGAAGAGCAATCAGCCCCAGCATTTT,CSASGQKSNQPQHF
-,TRBV6-6,TRBJ1-2,-,TGTGCCAGCAGTTACTCGATAGCGGATTTGGACTATGGCTACACCTTC,CASSYSIADLDYGYTF
few,TRBV24-1,TRBJ2-1,TRBD2,TGTGCCACCAGTGATCGGCTCCGGGGGGCCTACAATGAGCAGTTCTTC,CATSDRLRGAYNEQFF
few,TRBV7-3,TRBJ2-1,-,TGTGCCAGCAGCTTAAGGCTCCGAGAGGGGAACAATGAGCAGTTCTTC,CASSLRLREGNNEQFF
few,TRBV7-6,TRBJ1-2,-,TGTGCCAGCAGCCAGGGAAACACCTATGGCTACACCTTC,CASSQGNTYGYTF
-,TRBV4-3,TRBJ2-1,-,TGCGCCAGCAGCCAAGGGCGGGAACCCTACAATGAGCAGTTCTTC,CASSQGREPYNEQFF
-,TRBV18,TRBJ2-1,TRBD2,TGTGCCAGCTCACCAGCCCCCCTGGCGGGGGGGTTCAATGAGCAGTTCTTC,CASSPAPLAGGFNEQFF
-,TRBV29-1,TRBJ1-2,-,TGCAGCGTTGACGCGTCGGCCGTTGGGGACTATGGCTACACCTTC,CSVDASAVGDYGYTF
once,TRBV4-3,TRBJ1-2,TRBD1,TGCGCCAGCAGCACAGGGGGTGAAGGCTACACCTTC,CASSTGGEGYTF
few,TRBV7-6,TRBJ1-4,-,TGTGCCAGCAGCCCCGCTAGTGCTTATAATGAAAAACTGTTTTTT,CASSPASAYNEKLFF
-,TRBV25-1,TRBJ2-7,TRBD1,TGTGCCAGCAGCGAAATCAGGACAGGGGCGGGGCAGTACTTC,CASSEIRTGAGQYF
-,TRBV5-1,TRBJ2-7,-,TGCGCCAGCAGCTTAGACCAGGGCGAGCAGTACTTC,CASSLDQGEQYF
-,TRBV2,TRBJ1-2,TRBD1,TGTGCCAGCAGTGTGGGACAGGGACCTGATGGCTACACCTTC,CASSVGQGPDGYTF
-,TRBV12-3/TRBV12-4,TRBJ2-7,-,TGTGCCAGCAGAGGGAACAAGTACGAGCAGTACTTC,CASRGNKYEQYF
-,TRBV18,TRBJ2-1,TRBD1,TGTGCCAGCTCACCTTCCCGGGACAGTGGCGGGCAGTTCTTC,CASSPSRDSGGQFF
-,TRBV7-2,TRBJ2-5,-,TGTGCCAGCAGCTTAAACCGTGCGACCCAGTACTTC,CASSLNRATQYF
-,TRBV9,TRBJ1-3,TRBD1,TGTGCCAGCAGCGTAGAGCCGGGACAGGAGTACTCTGGAAACACCATATATTTT,CASSVEPGQEYSGNTIYF
few,TRBV7-2,TRBJ1-3,TRBD1,TGTGCCAGCAGCTTGGGACAGATTGGAAACACCATATATTTT,CASSLGQIGNTIYF
-,TRBV2,TRBJ1-6,-,TGTGCCAGCAGTCCGGTGGGGGAATCGCTTTTTGCTTCACCCCTCCACTTT,CASSPVGESLFASPLHF
few,TRBV2,TRBJ1-1,-,TGTGCCAGCAGCCCCTTGCAGGGCGGAGGCACTGAAGCTTTCTTT,CASSPLQGGGTEAFF
-,TRBV5-1,TRBJ1-2,-,TGCGCCAGCAAGGCCACTGGCTATGGCTACACCTTC,CASKATGYGYTF
-,TRBV19,TRBJ2-3,TRBD1,TGTGCCAGTAGTGACAGGGAGGATACGCAGTATTTT,CASSDREDTQYF
-,TRBV2,TRBJ2-7,-,TGTGCCAGCAGTGTGGCAAAGTCCTACGAGCAGTACTTC,CASSVAKSYEQYF
many,TRBV20-1,TRBJ2-3,-,TGCAGTGCTAGAGATGGGGGGACGGCCACAGATACGCAGTATTTT,CSARDGGTATDTQYF
few,TRBV7-9,TRBJ1-1,-,TGTGCCAGCAGCTTAACGGTCGGTGGCCCTGAAGCTTTCTTT,CASSLTVGGPEAFF
-,TRBV7-2,TRBJ2-3,-,TGTGCCAGCAGCCCCCCACTGGATACGCAGTATTTT,CASSPPLDTQYF
few,TRBV7-9,TRBJ1-4,-,TGTGCCAGCAGCCGGACCGGGACACTCCATGAAAAACTGTTTTTT,CASSRTGTLHEKLFF
-,TRBV12-3/TRBV12-4,TRBJ1-2,-,TGTGCCAGCAACATAGGACAACGCGTTGGGGGCTACACCTTC,CASNIGQRVGGYTF
few,TRBV5-6,TRBJ2-5,-,TGTGCCAGCAGCTTGCTGCTCCAAGAGACCCAGTACTTC,CASSLLLQETQYF
few,TRBV20-1,TRBJ2-5,TRBD2,TGCAGTGCTAGAGGACTAGCGGGAGCCCAAGAGACCCAGTACTTC,CSARGLAGAQETQYF
few,TRBV7-9,TRBJ2-1,-,TGTGCCAGCAGCCCTAGTAGCAGTCAACTCTACAATGAGCAGTTCTTC,CASSPSSSQLYNEQFF
few,TRBV5-1,TRBJ2-3,TRBD1,TGCGCCAGCAGTAACAGGGGAAGCACAGATACGCAGTATTTT,CASSNRGSTDTQYF
few,TRBV5-8,TRBJ2-5,TRBD2,TGTGCCAGCAGCTTGGCCCCTAGCGGGGGGGAAGAGACCCAGTACTTC,CASSLAPSGGEETQYF
many,TRBV7-9,TRBJ2-7,-,TGTGCCAGCAGCCCGATGTCGGCAGCCTACGAGCAGTACTTC,CASSPMSAAYEQYF
-,TRBV6-5,TRBJ1-2,-,TGTGCCAGCAGGAATAAAAATACAGATGGCTACACCTTC,CASRNKNTDGYTF
few,TRBV18,TRBJ2-7,TRBD1,TGTGCCAGCTCACCTCCTGGGACAGAGCCCCGATGGACCGAGCAGTACTTC,CASSPPGTEPRWTEQYF
-,TRBV4-2,TRBJ2-7,-,TGTGCCAGCAGCCAGGTCTCCGGGACCCAAGTAGGGGAGCAGTACTTC,CASSQVSGTQVGEQYF
few,TRBV7-3,TRBJ2-1,-,TGTGCCAGCAGCTTAGGAGGAACTAGCCCCTACAATGAGCAGTTCTTC,CASSLGGTSPYNEQFF
few,TRBV20-1,TRBJ1-1,-,TGCAGTGGACCGGGGAGCGCTGAAGCTTTCTTT,CSGPGSAEAFF